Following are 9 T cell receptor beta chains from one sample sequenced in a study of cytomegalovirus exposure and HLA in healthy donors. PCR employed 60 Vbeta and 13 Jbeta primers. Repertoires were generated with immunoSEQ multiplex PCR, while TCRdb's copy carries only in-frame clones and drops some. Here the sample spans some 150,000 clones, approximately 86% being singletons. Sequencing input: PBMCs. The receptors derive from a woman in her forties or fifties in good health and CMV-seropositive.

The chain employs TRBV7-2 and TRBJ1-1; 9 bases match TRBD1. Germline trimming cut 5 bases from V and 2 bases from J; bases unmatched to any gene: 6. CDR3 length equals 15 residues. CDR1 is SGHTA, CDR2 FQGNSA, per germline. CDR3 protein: CASSAHRGRNTEAFF. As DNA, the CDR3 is TGTGCCAGCAGCGCCCACAGGGGGCGTAACACTGAAGCTTTCTTT.

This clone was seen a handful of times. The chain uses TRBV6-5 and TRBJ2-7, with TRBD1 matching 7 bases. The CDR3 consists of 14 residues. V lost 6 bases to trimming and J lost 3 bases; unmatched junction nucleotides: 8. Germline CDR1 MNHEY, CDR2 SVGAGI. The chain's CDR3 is CASRGQYGDYEQYF. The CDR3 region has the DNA TGTGCCAGCAGGGGACAGTATGGGGACTACGAGCAGTACTTC.

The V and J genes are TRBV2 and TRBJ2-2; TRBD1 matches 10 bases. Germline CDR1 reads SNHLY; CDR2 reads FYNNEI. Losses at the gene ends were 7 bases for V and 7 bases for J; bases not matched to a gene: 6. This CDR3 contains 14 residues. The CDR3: CASNRDRGYGELFF. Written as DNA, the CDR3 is TGTGCCAGCAACCGGGACAGGGGCTACGGGGAGCTGTTTTTT.

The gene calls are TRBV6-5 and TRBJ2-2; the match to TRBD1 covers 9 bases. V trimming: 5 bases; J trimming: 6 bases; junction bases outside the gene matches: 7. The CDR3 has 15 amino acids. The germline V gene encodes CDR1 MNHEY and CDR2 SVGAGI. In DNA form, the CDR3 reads TGTGCCAGCAGTGTACAGGGGGCAATTCCCGGGGAGCTGTTTTTT. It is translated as CASSVQGAIPGELFF.

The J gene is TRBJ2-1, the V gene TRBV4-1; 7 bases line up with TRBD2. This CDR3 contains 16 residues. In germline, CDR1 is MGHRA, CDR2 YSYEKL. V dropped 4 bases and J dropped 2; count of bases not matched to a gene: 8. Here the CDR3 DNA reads TGCGCCAGCAGCCTAGGACCGGGGGGACCCTACAATGAGCAGTTCTTC. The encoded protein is CASSLGPGGPYNEQFF.

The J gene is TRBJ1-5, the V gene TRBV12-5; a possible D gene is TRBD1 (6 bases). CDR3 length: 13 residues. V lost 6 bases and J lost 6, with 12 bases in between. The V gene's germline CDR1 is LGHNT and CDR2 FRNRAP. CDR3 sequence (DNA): TGTGCTAGTGGCAGGACAGACAGTCAGCCCCAGCATTTT. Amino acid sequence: CASGRTDSQPQHF.

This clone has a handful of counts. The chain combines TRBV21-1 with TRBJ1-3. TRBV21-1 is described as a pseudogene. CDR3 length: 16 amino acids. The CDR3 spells CASSAGKYLSGNTIYF. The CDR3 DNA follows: TGTGCCAGCAGCGCCGGGAAGTACCTCTCTGGAAACACCATATATTTT.

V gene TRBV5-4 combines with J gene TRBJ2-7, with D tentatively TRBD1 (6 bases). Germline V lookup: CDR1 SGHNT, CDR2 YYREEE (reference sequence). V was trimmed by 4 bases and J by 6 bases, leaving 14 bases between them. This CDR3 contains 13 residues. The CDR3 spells CASSQGTLGEQYF. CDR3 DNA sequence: TGTGCCAGCAGCCAGGGGACATTAGGCGAGCAGTACTTC. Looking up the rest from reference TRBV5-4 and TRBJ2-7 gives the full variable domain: ETGVTQSPTHLIKTRGQQVTLRCSSQSGHNTVSWYQQALGQGPQFIFQYYREEENGRGNFPPRFSGLQFPNYSSELNVNALELDDSALYLCASSQGTLGEQYFGPGTRLTVT.

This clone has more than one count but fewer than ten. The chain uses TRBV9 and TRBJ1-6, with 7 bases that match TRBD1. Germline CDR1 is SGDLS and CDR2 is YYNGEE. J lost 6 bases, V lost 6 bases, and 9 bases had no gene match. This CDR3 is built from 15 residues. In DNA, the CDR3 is TGTGCCAGCACCCGCGGGACAGCCTCTAATTCACCCCTCCACTTT. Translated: CASTRGTASNSPLHF.